This record covers a single T cell receptor (beta chain). The length of the CDR3 is 17 residues. Losses at the gene ends were 5 bases for V and 5 bases for J; bases not matched to a gene: 15. Germline loops: CDR1 MDHEN, CDR2 SYDVKM. These data belong to a study of blood T cell repertoires in COVID-19. Study details: From the United States, Italy and Spain came samples of acute and convalescent COVID-19.

Original methodology: Cell counts per sample came from amplifying reference gene primers. Method: immunoSEQ multiplex PCR; TCRdb's copy keeps in-frame clones and lacks some. The V and J calls and clone size are taken from that table; D and trimming were inferred from the DNA. The sample yields 190,000 or so clones, 70% to 90% seen once. Patients at the Seattle site were enrolled during active infection and followed longitudinally. The chain is built from TRBV28 and TRBJ2-7, with 10 bases lining up with TRBD1. This receptor was taken from a man in his fifties or sixties with COVID-19, enrolled during active disease. Sequencing used peripheral blood. The CDR3 region has the DNA TGTGCCAGCAGTCCTCCCAGGCCCCGGGACAGGGGCCACGAGCAGTACTTC. Its protein product is CASSPPRPRDRGHEQYF.